This is a list of T cell receptor beta chains from one sample in a study of vaccination and CD4 T cells after COVID-19. The antigens for these receptors are not known. TCRdb passed the PCR reads through MiXCR, listing each CDR3 protein once. The data hold about 20,000 distinct CDR3 sequences, with about two fifths observed a single time. The input for sequencing was CD4+ T cells from blood, cultured in vitro, taken before SARS-CoV-2 vaccination. The receptors stem from a human donor who received a COVID-19 vaccine. Each CDR3 is given with its conserved first and last residue. D genes are given only for firm matches. Size values are once, few and many counts, or a class for expanded clones, and some rows have none.

V	size	J	D	CDR3	DNA
TRBV11-3	few	TRBJ2-5	NA	CASSPRPQETQYF	TGTGCCAGCAGCCCTAGGCCACAAGAGACCCAGTACTTC
TRBV2	once	TRBJ2-2	TRBD1	CASSFTGTANTGELFF	TGTGCCAGCAGTTTTACCGGGACAGCGAACACCGGGGAGCTGTTTTTT
TRBV7-9	few	TRBJ2-1	TRBD2	CASSLGGGGNEQFF	TGTGCCAGCAGCTTAGGCGGGGGTGGAAATGAGCAGTTCTTC
TRBV11-3	NA	TRBJ2-3	NA	CASSLELADTRYF	TGTGCCAGCAGCTTAGAGTTAGCGGATACGCGGTATTTT
TRBV6-2/TRBV6-3	NA	TRBJ2-7	NA	CASSYSRGTYEQYF	TGTGCCAGCAGTTACTCCCGAGGGACCTACGAGCAGTACTTC
TRBV7-2	NA	TRBJ1-6	NA	CASSPPGGSPLHF	TGTGCCAGCAGCCCGCCCGGGGGTTCACCCCTCCACTTT
TRBV29-1	NA	TRBJ2-3	TRBD1	CSVERYSTGVSTDTQYF	TGCAGCGTTGAAAGATATTCGACAGGGGTCAGCACAGATACGCAGTATTTT
TRBV7-9	NA	TRBJ1-1	NA	CASSTSRGTEAFF	TGTGCCAGCAGCACTTCGCGGGGGACTGAAGCTTTCTTT
TRBV20-1	few	TRBJ2-3	NA	CSARDLLRGSHTDTQYF	TGCAGTGCTAGAGATCTCTTGCGTGGCAGCCACACAGATACGCAGTATTTT
TRBV5-4	few	TRBJ2-5	TRBD2	CASSLGAGGRQETQYF	TGTGCCAGCAGCTTGGGGGCGGGGGGGCGTCAAGAGACCCAGTACTTC
TRBV7-2	NA	TRBJ2-5	NA	CASSFGDGETQYF	TGTGCCAGCAGCTTTGGGGACGGAGAGACCCAGTACTTC
TRBV7-9	once	TRBJ2-4	TRBD2	CASSFVAGGGILAKNIQYF	TGTGCCAGCAGCTTCGTAGCGGGGGGGGGTATTCTAGCCAAAAACATTCAGTACTTC
TRBV20-1	NA	TRBJ2-1	TRBD1	CSASGDRNNEQFF	TGCAGTGCTAGCGGGGACAGGAACAATGAGCAGTTCTTC
TRBV19	NA	TRBJ2-3	NA	CASKEGGTDTQYF	TGTGCCTCAAAAGAGGGGGGCACAGATACGCAGTATTTT